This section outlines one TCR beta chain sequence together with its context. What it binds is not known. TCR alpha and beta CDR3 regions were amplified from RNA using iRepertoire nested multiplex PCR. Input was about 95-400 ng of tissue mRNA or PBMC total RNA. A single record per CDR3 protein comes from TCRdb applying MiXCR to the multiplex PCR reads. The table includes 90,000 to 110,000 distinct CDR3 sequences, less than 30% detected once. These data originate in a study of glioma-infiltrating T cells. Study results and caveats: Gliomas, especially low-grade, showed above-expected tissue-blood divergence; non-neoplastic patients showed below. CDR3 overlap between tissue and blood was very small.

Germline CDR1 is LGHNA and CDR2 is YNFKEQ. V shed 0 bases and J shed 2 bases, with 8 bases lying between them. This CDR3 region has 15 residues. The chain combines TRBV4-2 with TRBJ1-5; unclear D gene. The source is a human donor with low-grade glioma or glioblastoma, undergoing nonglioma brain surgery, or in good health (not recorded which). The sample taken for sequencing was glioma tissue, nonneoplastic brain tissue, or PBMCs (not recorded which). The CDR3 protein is CASSQDAKGNQPQHF. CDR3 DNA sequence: TGTGCCAGCAGCCAAGACGCAAAGGGCAATCAGCCCCAGCATTTT.